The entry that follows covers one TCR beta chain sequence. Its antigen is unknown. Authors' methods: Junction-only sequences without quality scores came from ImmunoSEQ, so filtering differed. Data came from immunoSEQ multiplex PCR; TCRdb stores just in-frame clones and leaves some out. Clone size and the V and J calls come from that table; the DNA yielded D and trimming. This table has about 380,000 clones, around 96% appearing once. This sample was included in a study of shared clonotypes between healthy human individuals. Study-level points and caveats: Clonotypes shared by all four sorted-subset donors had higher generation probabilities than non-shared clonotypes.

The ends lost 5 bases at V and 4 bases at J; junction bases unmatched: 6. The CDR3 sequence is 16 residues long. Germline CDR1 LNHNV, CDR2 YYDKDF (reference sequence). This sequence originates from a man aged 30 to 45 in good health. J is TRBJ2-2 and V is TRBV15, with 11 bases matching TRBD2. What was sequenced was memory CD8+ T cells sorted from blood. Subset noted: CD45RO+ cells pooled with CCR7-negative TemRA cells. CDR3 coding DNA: TGTGCCACCAGCCGGAGACTAGCGGGACCCACCGGGGAGCTGTTTTTT. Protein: CATSRRLAGPTGELFF.